This T cell receptor beta chain was identified during a study of blood T cell repertoires in COVID-19. As for the study in general: Italy, Spain and the United States were the sources of the convalescent and acute COVID-19 samples. The analysed material was cDNA or gDNA that came from T cells, B-cell-depleted T cells, or PBMCs.

Under the authors' procedure: Amplifying reference gene primers gave estimates of nucleated cell counts. Produced via immunoSEQ multiplex PCR; TCRdb's table is partial and in-frame only. V, J and clone size are taken as reported in that table, and D and trimming were inferred from the DNA itself. This table has 120,000 or so clones, approximately 90% appearing once. The sample consisted of peripheral blood. The TCR was taken from an elderly woman with acute or convalescent COVID-19.

CDR3: CASKTGTNTGELFF. In DNA, the CDR3 is TGTGCCAGCAAGACAGGGACGAACACCGGGGAGCTGTTTTTT. The chain employs TRBV27 and TRBJ2-2; TRBD1 aligns across 7 bases. The germline gives CDR1 MNHEY, CDR2 SMNVEV (reference sequence). The CDR3 length is 14 residues. Trimming at V came to 7 bases and at J to 0 bases, leaving 2 bases not matched to a gene.